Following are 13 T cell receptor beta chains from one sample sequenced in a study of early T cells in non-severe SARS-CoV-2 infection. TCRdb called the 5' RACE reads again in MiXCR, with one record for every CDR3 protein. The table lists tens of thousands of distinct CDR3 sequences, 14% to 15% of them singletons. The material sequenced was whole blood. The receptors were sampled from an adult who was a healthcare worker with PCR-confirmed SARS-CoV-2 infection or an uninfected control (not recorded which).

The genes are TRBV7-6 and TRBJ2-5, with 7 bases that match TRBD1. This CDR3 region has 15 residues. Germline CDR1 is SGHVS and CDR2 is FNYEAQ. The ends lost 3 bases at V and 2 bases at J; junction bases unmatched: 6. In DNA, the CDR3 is TGTGCCAGCAGCTTCAACTCGGGACAGCAAGAGACCCAGTACTTC. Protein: CASSFNSGQQETQYF.

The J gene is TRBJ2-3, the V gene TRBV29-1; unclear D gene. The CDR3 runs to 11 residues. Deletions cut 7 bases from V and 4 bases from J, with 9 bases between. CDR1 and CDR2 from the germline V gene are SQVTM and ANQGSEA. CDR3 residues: CSADFADTQYF. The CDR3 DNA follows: TGCAGCGCTGACTTTGCAGATACGCAGTATTTT.

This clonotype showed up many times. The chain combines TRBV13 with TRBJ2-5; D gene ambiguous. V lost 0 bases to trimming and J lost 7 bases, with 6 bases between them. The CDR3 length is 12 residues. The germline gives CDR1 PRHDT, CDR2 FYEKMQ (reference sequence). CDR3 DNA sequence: TGTGCCAGCAGCTTAGGCCGAGGGACCCAGTACTTC. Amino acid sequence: CASSLGRGTQYF.

The CDR3, as DNA: TGCGCCAGCAGTGAGGGCAGCACAGATACGCAGTATTTT. As protein: CASSEGSTDTQYF. The V call is TRBV10-1, the J call TRBJ2-3, with D hard to call. The CDR3 runs 13 residues. The V end lost 2 bases, the J end lost 0 bases, and 3 bases lay between the germline ends. The germline V gene encodes CDR1 WNHNN and CDR2 SYGVQD (reference sequence).

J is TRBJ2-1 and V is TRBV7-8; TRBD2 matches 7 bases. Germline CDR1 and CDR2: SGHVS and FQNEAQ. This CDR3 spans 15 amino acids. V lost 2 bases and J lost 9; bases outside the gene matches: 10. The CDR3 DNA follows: TGTGCCAGCAGCTTAATGGGGACTAAGGATCTTGAGCAGTTCTTC. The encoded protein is CASSLMGTKDLEQFF.

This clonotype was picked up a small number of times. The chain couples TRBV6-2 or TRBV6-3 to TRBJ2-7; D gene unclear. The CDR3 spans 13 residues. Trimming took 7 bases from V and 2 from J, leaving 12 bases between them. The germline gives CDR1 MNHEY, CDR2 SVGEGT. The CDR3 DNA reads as TGTGCCAGCACCCCAAATACTCCCTACGAGCAGTACTTC. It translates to CASTPNTPYEQYF.

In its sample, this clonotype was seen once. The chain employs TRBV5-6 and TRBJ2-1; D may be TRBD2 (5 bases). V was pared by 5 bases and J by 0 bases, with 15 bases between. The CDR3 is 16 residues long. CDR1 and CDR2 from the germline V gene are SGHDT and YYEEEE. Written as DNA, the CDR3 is TGTGCCAGCAGTCCCCGAGGGCAGAGCTCCTACAATGAGCAGTTCTTC. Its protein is CASSPRGQSSYNEQFF.

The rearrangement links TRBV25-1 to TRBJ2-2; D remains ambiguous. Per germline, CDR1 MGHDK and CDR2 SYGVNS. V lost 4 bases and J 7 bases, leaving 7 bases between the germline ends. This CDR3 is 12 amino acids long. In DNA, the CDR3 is TGTGCCAGCAGTGTTGTTATCGGGGAGCTGTTTTTT. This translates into CASSVVIGELFF.

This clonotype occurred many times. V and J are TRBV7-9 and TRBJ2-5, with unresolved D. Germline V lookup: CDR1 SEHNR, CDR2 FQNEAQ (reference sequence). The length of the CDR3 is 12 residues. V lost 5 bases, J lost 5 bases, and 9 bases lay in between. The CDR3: CASSQEGETQYF. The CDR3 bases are TGTGCCAGCAGCCAGGAAGGGGAGACCCAGTACTTC. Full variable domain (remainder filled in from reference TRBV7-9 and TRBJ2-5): DTGVSQNPRHKITKRGQNVTFRCDPISEHNRLYWYRQTLGQGPEFLTYFQNEAQLEKSRLLSDRFSAERPKGSFSTLEIQRTEQGDSAMYLCASSQEGETQYFGPGTRLLVL.

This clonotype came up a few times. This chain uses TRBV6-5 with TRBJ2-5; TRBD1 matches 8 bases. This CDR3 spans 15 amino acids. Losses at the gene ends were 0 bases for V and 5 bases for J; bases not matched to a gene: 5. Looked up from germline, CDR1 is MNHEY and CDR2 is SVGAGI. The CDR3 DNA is TGTGCCAGCAGTTACTCGTACAGGGGGGACGAGACCCAGTACTTC. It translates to CASSYSYRGDETQYF.

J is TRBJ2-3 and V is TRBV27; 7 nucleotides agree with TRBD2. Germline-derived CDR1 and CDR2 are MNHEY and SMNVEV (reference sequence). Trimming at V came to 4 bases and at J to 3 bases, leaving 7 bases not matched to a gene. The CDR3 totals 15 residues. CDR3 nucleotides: TGTGCCAGCAGTTCTTTTACGGGAGGTACAGATACGCAGTATTTT. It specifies CASSSFTGGTDTQYF.

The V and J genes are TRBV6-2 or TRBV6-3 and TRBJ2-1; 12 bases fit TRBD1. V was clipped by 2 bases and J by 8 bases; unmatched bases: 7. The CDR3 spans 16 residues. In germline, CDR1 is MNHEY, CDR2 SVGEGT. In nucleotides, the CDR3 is TGTGCCAGCAGTTACGAACCGGGACAGGGGGCCGATGAGCAGTTCTTC. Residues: CASSYEPGQGADEQFF.

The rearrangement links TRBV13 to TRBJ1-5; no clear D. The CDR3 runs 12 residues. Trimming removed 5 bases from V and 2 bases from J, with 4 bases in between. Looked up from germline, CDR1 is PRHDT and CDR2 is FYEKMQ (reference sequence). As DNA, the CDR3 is TGTGCCAGCAGCGGGGGCAATCAGCCCCAGCATTTT. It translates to CASSGGNQPQHF. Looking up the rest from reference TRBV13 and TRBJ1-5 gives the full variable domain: AAGVIQSPRHLIKEKRETATLKCYPIPRHDTVYWYQQGPGQDPQFLISFYEKMQSDKGSIPDRFSAQQFSDYHSELNMSSLELGDSALYFCASSGGNQPQHFGDGTRLSIL.